This TCR beta chain was sequenced in a study of CD8+CD57+ T cells in acquired aplastic anemia. Background on the study: Quantities of DNA derived from sorted CD4+ and CD8+ cells averaged roughly 3 ug. The study's findings and limits: CD8+ Simpson's diversity in patients was not significantly different from that in controls. Patients and controls shared nearly 30 CD8+ CDR3 sequences, which appeared highly expressed in patients and within their immunodominant clones.

On this clonotype itself: Antigen: not known.

This CDR3 spans 15 amino acids. CDR1 and CDR2 (germline): SGHTA, FQGNSA. With 1 base clipped from V and 7 bases from J, the junction kept 9 bases outside the gene matches. Genomic DNA templated the TCR beta VDJ and CDR3 profiling. MiXCR, applied by TCRdb to the reads, yields one record per CDR3 protein. Among over 150,000 distinct CDR3 sequences listed, roughly 56% were seen once. Input material: sorted CD4+, CD8+, or CD8+CD57+ T cells (not recorded which) from PBMCs. This sequence joins TRBV7-2 and TRBJ1-2; 7 bases align to TRBD1. The TCR originated in a human donor in good health, serving as a control. The CDR3 reads CASSLGGRGTLGYTF. The CDR3 coding sequence is TGTGCCAGCAGCTTAGGAGGCAGGGGGACACTTGGCTACACCTTC.